The source of this T cell receptor beta chain is a study of T cells after posttransplantation cyclophosphamide. The study's findings and limits: Blood and skin or GI T cell repertoires showed limited TRB overlap.

Comment on this clone: What it binds is not known.

Profiling relied on immunoSEQ multiplex PCR, and the TCRdb table lists in-frame clones only, not all of them. This sample yields around 10,000 clones, of which over 75% are seen a single time; about 27% belongs to the top ten. This CDR3 is 17 amino acids long. The germline CDR1 and CDR2 sequences are SGHTA and FQGNSA. J gave up 4 bases and V 0 bases, and 8 bases lay outside the gene matches. Controls had myeloablative marrow grafts with methotrexate and calcineurin inhibitor, sampled at 1 year. Material: PBMCs, obtained after an allogeneic stem cell transplant with a calcineurin inhibitor and methotrexate. The sequence was collected from a male patient aged 30 to 40 who received an allogeneic stem cell transplant from an unrelated donor, was CMV-positive, and had no GVHD. Among the T cells, some may be from the graft donor. The chain carries TRBV7-2 and TRBJ2-1; 8 bases are a match to TRBD2. The CDR3 spells CASSLAGGSGKYNEQFF. CDR3 DNA sequence: TGTGCCAGCAGCTTAGCGGGGGGTAGCGGGAAATACAATGAGCAGTTCTTC.